These T cell receptor beta chains were read from a single sample in a study of PD-L1 blockade in urothelial cancer. Clones were read by immunoSEQ multiplex PCR, and TCRdb kept only the in-frame ones, dropping some. The profile shows about 32,000 clones, 84% of them singletons. Specimen: PBMCs, collected around atezolizumab (anti-PD-L1) treatment. The receptors here all came from a man between 60 and 70 years old with urothelial cancer. The CDR3 runs from the conserved cysteine through the conserved F or W. The order of the fields is CDR3 protein, CDR3 DNA, J gene, clone size, D gene, V gene, CDR3 length. The D gene is left open where the match is weak. Expanded clones get a size class; other rows say once, few or many, or leave the size out.

CDR3 protein: CASSRTAYYEQYF
CDR3 DNA: TGTGCCAGCAGTCGGACAGCCTACTACGAGCAGTACTTC
J gene: TRBJ2-7
clone size: few
D gene: NA
V gene: TRBV6-1
CDR3 length: 13

CDR3 protein: CASSLGQVDEKLFF
CDR3 DNA: TGTGCCAGCAGCTTAGGACAGGTAGATGAAAAACTGTTTTTT
J gene: TRBJ1-4
clone size: NA
D gene: NA
V gene: TRBV7-9
CDR3 length: 14

CDR3 protein: CASRTGTGQETQYF
CDR3 DNA: TGTGCCAGCAGGACCGGGACAGGCCAAGAGACCCAGTACTTC
J gene: TRBJ2-5
clone size: once
D gene: TRBD1
V gene: TRBV6-1
CDR3 length: 14

CDR3 protein: CASSTHRGGYEQYF
CDR3 DNA: TGTGCCAGTAGTACCCACAGGGGAGGTTACGAGCAGTACTTC
J gene: TRBJ2-7
clone size: NA
D gene: NA
V gene: TRBV19
CDR3 length: 14

CDR3 protein: CASSFGLAGPRTQYF
CDR3 DNA: TGTGCCAGCAGTTTCGGACTAGCGGGGCCCCGGACGCAGTATTTT
J gene: TRBJ2-3
clone size: once
D gene: TRBD2
V gene: TRBV5-4
CDR3 length: 15

CDR3 protein: CASSLAGGQGSSGNEQYF
CDR3 DNA: TGCGCCAGCAGCTTGGCCGGGGGACAGGGGTCATCAGGCAACGAGCAGTACTTC
J gene: TRBJ2-7
clone size: NA
D gene: TRBD1
V gene: TRBV5-1
CDR3 length: 18

CDR3 protein: CASSVGNRGAGELFF
CDR3 DNA: TGTGCCAGCAGCGTAGGTAACAGGGGGGCCGGGGAGCTGTTTTTT
J gene: TRBJ2-2
clone size: NA
D gene: TRBD1
V gene: TRBV9
CDR3 length: 15

CDR3 protein: CASSAWTGVGNTIYF
CDR3 DNA: TGTGCCAGCAGCGCCTGGACAGGGGTCGGAAACACCATATATTTT
J gene: TRBJ1-3
clone size: NA
D gene: TRBD1
V gene: TRBV9
CDR3 length: 15

CDR3 protein: CASSHRGQRGPYEQYF
CDR3 DNA: TGTGCCAGCAGTCATAGGGGACAGCGAGGACCCTACGAGCAGTACTTC
J gene: TRBJ2-7
clone size: once
D gene: TRBD1
V gene: TRBV27
CDR3 length: 16

CDR3 protein: CASSLGPQGQFF
CDR3 DNA: TGTGCCAGCAGCCTGGGGCCGCAGGGCCAGTTCTTC
J gene: TRBJ2-1
clone size: NA
D gene: NA
V gene: TRBV7-9
CDR3 length: 12

CDR3 protein: CASSLASAAGGGYTF
CDR3 DNA: TGTGCCAGCAGCTTGGCTTCGGCGGCAGGGGGTGGCTACACCTTC
J gene: TRBJ1-2
clone size: NA
D gene: TRBD1
V gene: TRBV5-4
CDR3 length: 15

CDR3 protein: CASRQGITDTQYF
CDR3 DNA: TGTGCCAGCAGACAGGGAATCACAGATACGCAGTATTTT
J gene: TRBJ2-3
clone size: NA
D gene: NA
V gene: TRBV6-1
CDR3 length: 13

CDR3 protein: CASRGTSGTDTQYF
CDR3 DNA: TGTGCCAGCAGAGGGACTAGCGGCACAGATACGCAGTATTTT
J gene: TRBJ2-3
clone size: NA
D gene: TRBD2
V gene: TRBV6-6
CDR3 length: 14

CDR3 protein: CASSLAGQERNEQFF
CDR3 DNA: TGCGCCAGCAGCTTGGCCGGACAGGAAAGAAATGAGCAGTTCTTC
J gene: TRBJ2-1
clone size: NA
D gene: TRBD1
V gene: TRBV5-1
CDR3 length: 15

CDR3 protein: CASSSRTGGRTEAFF
CDR3 DNA: TGTGCCAGCTCATCCCGGACAGGGGGAAGGACTGAAGCTTTCTTT
J gene: TRBJ1-1
clone size: NA
D gene: TRBD1
V gene: TRBV18
CDR3 length: 15

CDR3 protein: CASKQGVNTEAFF
CDR3 DNA: TGTGCCAGCAAACAGGGGGTGAACACTGAAGCTTTCTTT
J gene: TRBJ1-1
clone size: NA
D gene: TRBD1
V gene: TRBV6-5
CDR3 length: 13

CDR3 protein: CASSTGQGRNEQFF
CDR3 DNA: TGTGCCAGCAGTACCGGACAGGGGAGGAATGAGCAGTTCTTC
J gene: TRBJ2-1
clone size: NA
D gene: TRBD1
V gene: TRBV6-1
CDR3 length: 14

CDR3 protein: CAWSVLGTGAAEAFF
CDR3 DNA: TGTGCCTGGAGTGTACTTGGGACAGGGGCCGCTGAAGCTTTCTTT
J gene: TRBJ1-1
clone size: NA
D gene: TRBD1
V gene: TRBV30
CDR3 length: 15

CDR3 protein: CASSPGAIQGSTEAFF
CDR3 DNA: TGTGCCAGCAGCCCTGGGGCCATTCAGGGGAGCACTGAAGCTTTCTTT
J gene: TRBJ1-1
clone size: NA
D gene: NA
V gene: TRBV21-1
CDR3 length: 16

CDR3 protein: CASSDTTSTNEQFF
CDR3 DNA: TGTGCCAGCAGTGACACGACTAGCACCAATGAGCAGTTCTTC
J gene: TRBJ2-1
clone size: NA
D gene: TRBD2
V gene: TRBV6-4
CDR3 length: 14

CDR3 protein: CASSEGTGRGVDNQPQHF
CDR3 DNA: TGTGCCAGCAGTGAAGGGACAGGGAGAGGAGTAGACAATCAGCCCCAGCATTTT
J gene: TRBJ1-5
clone size: once
D gene: TRBD1
V gene: TRBV6-1
CDR3 length: 18

CDR3 protein: CASSLGTGDNQPQHF
CDR3 DNA: TGCGCCAGCAGCTTGGGCACAGGGGACAATCAGCCCCAGCATTTT
J gene: TRBJ1-5
clone size: NA
D gene: TRBD1
V gene: TRBV5-1
CDR3 length: 15

CDR3 protein: CASLQQGVAGYTF
CDR3 DNA: TGTGCCAGTCTCCAACAGGGAGTAGCTGGCTACACCTTC
J gene: TRBJ1-2
clone size: few
D gene: NA
V gene: TRBV2
CDR3 length: 13

CDR3 protein: CASSAPPLASFGYTF
CDR3 DNA: TGTGCCAGCAGTGCCCCCCCCCTGGCCTCCTTTGGCTACACCTTC
J gene: TRBJ1-2
clone size: NA
D gene: NA
V gene: TRBV6-1
CDR3 length: 15

CDR3 protein: CASSSPSVAKNIQYF
CDR3 DNA: TGTGCCAGCAGCTCCCCGTCCGTGGCCAAAAACATTCAGTACTTC
J gene: TRBJ2-4
clone size: NA
D gene: NA
V gene: TRBV5-4
CDR3 length: 15

CDR3 protein: CADRLDVGTQYF
CDR3 DNA: TGTGCCGACCGACTAGATGTGGGTACGCAGTATTTT
J gene: TRBJ2-3
clone size: NA
D gene: NA
V gene: TRBV2
CDR3 length: 12

CDR3 protein: CATRGGPYGYTF
CDR3 DNA: TGTGCCACCAGAGGGGGTCCCTATGGCTACACCTTC
J gene: TRBJ1-2
clone size: NA
D gene: NA
V gene: TRBV15
CDR3 length: 12

CDR3 protein: CASSRLAGEAEQYF
CDR3 DNA: TGTGCCAGTAGTAGACTAGCGGGAGAAGCCGAGCAGTACTTC
J gene: TRBJ2-7
clone size: NA
D gene: TRBD2
V gene: TRBV19
CDR3 length: 14

CDR3 protein: CASSERLAGDYNEQFF
CDR3 DNA: TGTGCCAGCAGCGAGAGACTAGCGGGAGACTACAATGAGCAGTTCTTC
J gene: TRBJ2-1
clone size: NA
D gene: TRBD2
V gene: TRBV9
CDR3 length: 16

CDR3 protein: CASRSTSGRDHNTGELFF
CDR3 DNA: TGTGCCAGCAGATCGACTAGCGGGAGAGATCACAACACCGGGGAGCTGTTTTTT
J gene: TRBJ2-2
clone size: NA
D gene: TRBD2
V gene: TRBV2
CDR3 length: 18

CDR3 protein: CASSPIGQGAGGELFF
CDR3 DNA: TGTGCCAGCAGCCCTATCGGACAGGGGGCGGGCGGGGAGCTGTTTTTT
J gene: TRBJ2-2
clone size: NA
D gene: TRBD1
V gene: TRBV7-6
CDR3 length: 16

CDR3 protein: CASSQLAGGANTGELFF
CDR3 DNA: TGTGCCAGCAGCCAACTAGCGGGGGGCGCGAACACCGGGGAGCTGTTTTTT
J gene: TRBJ2-2
clone size: NA
D gene: TRBD2
V gene: TRBV14
CDR3 length: 17

CDR3 protein: CAIQPGGLYEQYF
CDR3 DNA: TGTGCCATCCAGCCTGGCGGGCTTTACGAGCAGTACTTC
J gene: TRBJ2-7
clone size: NA
D gene: NA
V gene: TRBV6-1
CDR3 length: 13

CDR3 protein: CASIPGQGRGGYTF
CDR3 DNA: TGTGCCAGCATACCGGGACAGGGGAGAGGAGGCTACACCTTC
J gene: TRBJ1-2
clone size: few
D gene: TRBD1
V gene: TRBV6-5
CDR3 length: 14

CDR3 protein: CASSHLAGGPEQYF
CDR3 DNA: TGTGCCAGCAGCCACCTAGCGGGAGGGCCCGAGCAGTACTTC
J gene: TRBJ2-7
clone size: NA
D gene: TRBD2
V gene: TRBV14
CDR3 length: 14